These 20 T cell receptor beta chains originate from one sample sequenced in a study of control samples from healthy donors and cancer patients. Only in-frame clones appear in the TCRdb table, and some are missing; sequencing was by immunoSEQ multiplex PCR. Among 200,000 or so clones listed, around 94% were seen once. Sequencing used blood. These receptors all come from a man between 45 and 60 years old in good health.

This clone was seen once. CDR3: CASSSGPANAGANVLTF. The CDR3, as DNA: TGTGCCAGCAGCTCCGGACCGGCAAACGCTGGGGCCAACGTCCTGACTTTC. The J gene is TRBJ2-6, the V gene TRBV5-4; D is unresolved. Trimming pared 3 bases from V and 2 bases from J, leaving 15 bases between. Germline loops: CDR1 SGHNT, CDR2 YYREEE (reference sequence). This CDR3 region has 17 residues.

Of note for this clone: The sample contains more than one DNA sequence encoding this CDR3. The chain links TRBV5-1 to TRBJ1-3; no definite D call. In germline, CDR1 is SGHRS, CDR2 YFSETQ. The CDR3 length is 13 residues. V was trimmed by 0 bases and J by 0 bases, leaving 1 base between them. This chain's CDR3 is CASSLGSGNTIYF. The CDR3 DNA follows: TGCGCCAGCAGCTTGGGCTCTGGAAACACCATATATTTT. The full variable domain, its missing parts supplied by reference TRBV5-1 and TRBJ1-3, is KAGVTQTPRYLIKTRGQQVTLSCSPISGHRSVSWYQQTPGQGLQFLFEYFSETQRNKGNFPGRFSGRQFSNSRSEMNVSTLELGDSALYLCASSLGSGNTIYFGEGSWLTVV.

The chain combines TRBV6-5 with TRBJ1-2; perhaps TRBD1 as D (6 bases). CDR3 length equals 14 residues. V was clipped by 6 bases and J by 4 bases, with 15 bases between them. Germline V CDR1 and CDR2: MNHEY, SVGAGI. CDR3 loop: CASSAGGRGYGYTF. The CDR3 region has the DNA TGTGCCAGCAGCGCCGGGGGGCGCGGCTATGGCTACACCTTC.

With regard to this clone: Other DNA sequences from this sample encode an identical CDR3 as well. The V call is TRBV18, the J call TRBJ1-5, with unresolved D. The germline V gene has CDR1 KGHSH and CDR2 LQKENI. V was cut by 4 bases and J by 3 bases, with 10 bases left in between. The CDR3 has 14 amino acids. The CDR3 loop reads CASSLGQANQPQHF. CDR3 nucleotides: TGTGCCAGCTCACTCGGGCAGGCCAATCAGCCCCAGCATTTT.

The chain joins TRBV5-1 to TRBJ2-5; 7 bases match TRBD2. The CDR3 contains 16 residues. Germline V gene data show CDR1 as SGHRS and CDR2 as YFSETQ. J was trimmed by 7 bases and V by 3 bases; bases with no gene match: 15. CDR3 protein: CASSSLGLAVSGTQYF. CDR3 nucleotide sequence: TGCGCCAGCAGCTCGCTCGGGCTAGCGGTCTCTGGGACCCAGTACTTC.

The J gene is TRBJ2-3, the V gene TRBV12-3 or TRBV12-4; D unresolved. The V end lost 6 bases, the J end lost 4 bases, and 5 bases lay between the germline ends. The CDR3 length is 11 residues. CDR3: CASRSADTQYF. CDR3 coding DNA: TGTGCCAGCAGATCGGCAGATACGCAGTATTTT.

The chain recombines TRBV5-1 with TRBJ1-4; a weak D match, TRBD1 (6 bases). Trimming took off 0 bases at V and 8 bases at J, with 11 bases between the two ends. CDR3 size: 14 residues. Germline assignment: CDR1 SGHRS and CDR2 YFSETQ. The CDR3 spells CASSLVGANEKLFF. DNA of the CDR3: TGCGCCAGCAGCTTGGTGGGGGCAAACGAAAAACTGTTTTTT.

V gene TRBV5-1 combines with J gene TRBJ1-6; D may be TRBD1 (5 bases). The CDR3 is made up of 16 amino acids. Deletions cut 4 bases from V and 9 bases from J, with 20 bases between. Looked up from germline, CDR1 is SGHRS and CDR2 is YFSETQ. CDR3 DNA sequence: TGCGCCAGCAGCCCGACAGAAATCAGGCGGGGTTCACCCCTCCACTTT. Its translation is CASSPTEIRRGSPLHF.

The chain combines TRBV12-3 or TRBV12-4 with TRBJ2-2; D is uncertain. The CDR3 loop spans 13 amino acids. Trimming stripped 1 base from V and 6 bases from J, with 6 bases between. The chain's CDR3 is CASSLVEAGELFF. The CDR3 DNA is TGTGCCAGCAGTTTAGTAGAGGCCGGGGAGCTGTTTTTT.

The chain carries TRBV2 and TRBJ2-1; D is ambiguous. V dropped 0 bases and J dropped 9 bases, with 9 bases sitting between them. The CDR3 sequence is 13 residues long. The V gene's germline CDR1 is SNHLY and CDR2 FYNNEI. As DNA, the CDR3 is TGTGCCAGCAGTGAAGCGCAAGAAGGTGAGCAGTTCTTC. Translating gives CASSEAQEGEQFF.

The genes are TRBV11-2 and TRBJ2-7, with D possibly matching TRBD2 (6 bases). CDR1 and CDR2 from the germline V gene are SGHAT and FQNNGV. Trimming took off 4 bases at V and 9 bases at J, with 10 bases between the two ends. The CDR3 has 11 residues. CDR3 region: CASSSGLGQYF. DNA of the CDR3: TGTGCCAGCAGCTCGGGACTGGGGCAGTACTTC.

For the CDR3, the DNA is TGTGCCAGCAGCACCCGACACCCGTTGGGGAACACTGAAGCTTTCTTT. Its translation: CASSTRHPLGNTEAFF. The rearrangement uses TRBV21-1 and TRBJ1-1; the D call in the table, TRBD1, was not verified against the DNA. TRBV21-1 is given as a pseudogene. The CDR3 covers 16 residues.

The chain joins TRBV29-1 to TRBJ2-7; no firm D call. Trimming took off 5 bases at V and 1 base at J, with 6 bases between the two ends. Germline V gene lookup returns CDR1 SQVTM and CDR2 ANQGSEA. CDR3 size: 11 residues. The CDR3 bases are TGCAGCGTTAGCTTGTCCTACGAGCAGTACTTC. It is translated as CSVSLSYEQYF.

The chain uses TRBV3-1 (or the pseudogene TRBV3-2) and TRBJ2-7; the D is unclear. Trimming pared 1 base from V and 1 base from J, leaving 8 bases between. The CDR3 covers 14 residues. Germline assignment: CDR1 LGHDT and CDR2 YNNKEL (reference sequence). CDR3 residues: CASSQVPSSYEQYF. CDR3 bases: TGTGCCAGCAGCCAAGTGCCCAGTTCCTACGAGCAGTACTTC.

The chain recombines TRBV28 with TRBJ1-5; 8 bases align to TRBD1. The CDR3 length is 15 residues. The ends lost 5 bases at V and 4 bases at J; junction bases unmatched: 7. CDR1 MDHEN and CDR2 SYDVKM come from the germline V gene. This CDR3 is CASSPGQGGNQPQHF. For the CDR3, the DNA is TGTGCCAGCAGTCCCGGACAGGGAGGTAATCAGCCCCAGCATTTT.

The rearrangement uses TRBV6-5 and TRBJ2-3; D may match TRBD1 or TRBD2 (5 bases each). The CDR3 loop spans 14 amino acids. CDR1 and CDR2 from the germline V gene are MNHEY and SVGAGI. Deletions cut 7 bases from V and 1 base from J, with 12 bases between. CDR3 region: CASTRGGGTDTQYF. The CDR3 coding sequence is TGTGCCAGCACGAGGGGTGGGGGCACAGATACGCAGTATTTT.

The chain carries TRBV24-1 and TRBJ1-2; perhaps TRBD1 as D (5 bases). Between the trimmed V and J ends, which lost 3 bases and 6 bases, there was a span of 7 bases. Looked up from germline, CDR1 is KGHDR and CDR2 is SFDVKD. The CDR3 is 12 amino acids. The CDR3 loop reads CATSDRGHGYTF. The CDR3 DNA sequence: TGTGCCACCAGTGATAGGGGTCATGGCTACACCTTC.

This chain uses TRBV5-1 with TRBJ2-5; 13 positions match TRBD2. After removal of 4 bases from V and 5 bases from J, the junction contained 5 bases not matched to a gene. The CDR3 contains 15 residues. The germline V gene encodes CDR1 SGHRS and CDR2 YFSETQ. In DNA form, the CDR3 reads TGCGCCAGCAGCAGAGGGACTAGCGGGGATGAGACCCAGTACTTC. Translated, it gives CASSRGTSGDETQYF.

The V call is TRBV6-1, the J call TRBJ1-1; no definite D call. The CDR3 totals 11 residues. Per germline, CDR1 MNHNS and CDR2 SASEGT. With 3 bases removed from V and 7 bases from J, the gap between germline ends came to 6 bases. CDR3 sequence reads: CASSEFGEAFF. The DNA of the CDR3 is TGTGCCAGCAGTGAGTTTGGTGAAGCTTTCTTT.

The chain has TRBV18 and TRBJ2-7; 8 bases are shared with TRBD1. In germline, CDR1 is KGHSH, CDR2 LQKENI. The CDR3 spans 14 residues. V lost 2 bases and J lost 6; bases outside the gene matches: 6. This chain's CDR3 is CASSPLQGAREQYF. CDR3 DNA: TGTGCCAGCTCACCATTGCAGGGGGCTCGCGAGCAGTACTTC.